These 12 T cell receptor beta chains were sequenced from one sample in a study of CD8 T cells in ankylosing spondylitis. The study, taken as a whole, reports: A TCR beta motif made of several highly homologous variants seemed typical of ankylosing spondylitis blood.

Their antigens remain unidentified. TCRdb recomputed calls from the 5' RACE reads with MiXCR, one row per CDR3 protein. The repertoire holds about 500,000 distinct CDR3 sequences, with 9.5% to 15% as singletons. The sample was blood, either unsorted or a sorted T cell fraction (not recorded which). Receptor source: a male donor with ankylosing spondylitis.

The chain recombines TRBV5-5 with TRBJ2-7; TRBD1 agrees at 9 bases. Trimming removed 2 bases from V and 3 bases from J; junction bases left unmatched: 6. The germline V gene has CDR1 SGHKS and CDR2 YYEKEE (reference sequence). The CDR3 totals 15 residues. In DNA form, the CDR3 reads TGTGCCAGCAGCTTCCTAAGACAGGGGGTCTACGAGCAGTACTTC. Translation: CASSFLRQGVYEQYF.

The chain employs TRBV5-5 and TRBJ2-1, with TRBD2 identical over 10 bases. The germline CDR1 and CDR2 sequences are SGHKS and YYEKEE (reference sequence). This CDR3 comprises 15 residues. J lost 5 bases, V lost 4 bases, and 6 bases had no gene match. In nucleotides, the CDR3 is TGTGCCAGCAGCCCCGGGACTAGCGAGAACAATGAGCAGTTCTTC. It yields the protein CASSPGTSENNEQFF. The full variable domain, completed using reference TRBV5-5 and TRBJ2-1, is DAGVTQSPTHLIKTRGQQVTLRCSPISGHKSVSWYQQVLGQGPQFIFQYYEKEERGRGNFPDRFSARQFPNYSSELNVNALLLGDSALYLCASSPGTSENNEQFFGPGTRLTVL.

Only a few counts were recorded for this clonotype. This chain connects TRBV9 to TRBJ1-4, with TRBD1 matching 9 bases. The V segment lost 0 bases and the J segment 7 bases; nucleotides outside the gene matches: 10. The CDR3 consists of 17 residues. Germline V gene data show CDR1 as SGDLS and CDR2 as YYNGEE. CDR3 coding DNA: TGTGCCAGCAGCGTAGCTCCGGACAGGGGAGGGAGTGAAAAACTGTTTTTT. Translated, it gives CASSVAPDRGGSEKLFF.

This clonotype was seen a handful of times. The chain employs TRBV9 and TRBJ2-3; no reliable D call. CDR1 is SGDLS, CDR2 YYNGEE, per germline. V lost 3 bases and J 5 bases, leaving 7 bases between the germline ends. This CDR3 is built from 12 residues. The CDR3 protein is CASSERLDTQYF. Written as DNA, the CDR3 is TGTGCCAGCAGCGAACGACTAGATACGCAGTATTTT.

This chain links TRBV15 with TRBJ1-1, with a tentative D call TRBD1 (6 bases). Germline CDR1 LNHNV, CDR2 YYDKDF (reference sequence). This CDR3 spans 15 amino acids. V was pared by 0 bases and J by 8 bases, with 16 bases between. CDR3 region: CATSRDRAGVSEAFF. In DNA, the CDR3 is TGTGCCACCAGCAGAGACAGGGCAGGGGTGAGCGAAGCTTTCTTT.

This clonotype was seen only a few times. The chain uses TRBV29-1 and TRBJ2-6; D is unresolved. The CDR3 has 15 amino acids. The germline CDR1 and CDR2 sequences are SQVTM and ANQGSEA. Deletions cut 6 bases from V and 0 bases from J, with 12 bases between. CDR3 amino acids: CSVPEVDSGANVLTF. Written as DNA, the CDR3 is TGCAGCGTCCCCGAAGTTGACTCTGGGGCCAACGTCCTGACTTTC.

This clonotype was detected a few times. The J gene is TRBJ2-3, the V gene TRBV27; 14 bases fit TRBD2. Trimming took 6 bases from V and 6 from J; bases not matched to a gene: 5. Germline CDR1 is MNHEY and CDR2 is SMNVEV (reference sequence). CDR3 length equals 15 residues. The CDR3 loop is CASRGLAGGWDTQYF. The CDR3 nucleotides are TGTGCCAGCAGAGGACTAGCGGGGGGCTGGGATACGCAGTATTTT.

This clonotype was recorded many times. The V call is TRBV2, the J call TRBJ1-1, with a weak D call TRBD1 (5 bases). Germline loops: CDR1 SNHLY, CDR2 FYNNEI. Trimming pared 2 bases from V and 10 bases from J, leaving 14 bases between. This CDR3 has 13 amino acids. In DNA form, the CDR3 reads TGTGCCAGCAGTGAAAGGGGAGAAATCGTAGCTTTCTTT. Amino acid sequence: CASSERGEIVAFF.

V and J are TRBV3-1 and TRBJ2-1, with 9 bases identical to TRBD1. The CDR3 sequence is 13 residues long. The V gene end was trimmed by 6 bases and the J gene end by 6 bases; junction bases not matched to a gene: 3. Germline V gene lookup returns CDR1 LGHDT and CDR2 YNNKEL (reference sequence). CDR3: CASSGQGSNEQFF. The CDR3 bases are TGTGCCAGCAGTGGACAGGGGAGCAATGAGCAGTTCTTC.

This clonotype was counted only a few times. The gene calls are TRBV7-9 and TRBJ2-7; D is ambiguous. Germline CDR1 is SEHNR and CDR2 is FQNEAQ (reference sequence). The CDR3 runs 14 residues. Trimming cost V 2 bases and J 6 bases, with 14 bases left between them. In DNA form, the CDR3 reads TGTGCCAGCAGCTTACAAGGAAACTCGCTCGAGCAGTACGTC. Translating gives CASSLQGNSLEQYV.

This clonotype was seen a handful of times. CDR3 sequence: CAWSGQGRETQYF. For the CDR3, the DNA is TGTGCCTGGTCCGGACAGGGAAGAGAGACCCAGTACTTC. The genes are TRBV30 and TRBJ2-5; 8 positions agree with TRBD1. The CDR3 loop spans 13 amino acids. Looked up from germline, CDR1 is GTSNPN and CDR2 is SVGIG (reference sequence). V trimming: 5 bases; J trimming: 4 bases; junction bases outside the gene matches: 6.

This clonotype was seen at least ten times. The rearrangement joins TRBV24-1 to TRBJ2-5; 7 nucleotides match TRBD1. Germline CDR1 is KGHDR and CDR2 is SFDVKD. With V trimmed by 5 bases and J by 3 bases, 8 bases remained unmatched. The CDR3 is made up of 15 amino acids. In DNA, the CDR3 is TGTGCCACCAGTGCCATAGGGCAGGGGGAAGAGACCCAGTACTTC. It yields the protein CATSAIGQGEETQYF.